This T cell receptor beta chain was profiled in a study of T cell repertoires in cytomegalovirus infection. About the research overall: Shared public TCR beta signatures pointed to both CMV infection and a matching HLA type.

This CDR3 has 16 residues. V lost 4 bases to trimming and J lost 2 bases; unmatched junction nucleotides: 8. Germline V gives CDR1 SGHRS, CDR2 YFSETQ. TCRdb re-derived calls from the reads in MiXCR, one entry per CDR3 protein. This sample has approximately 990,000 distinct CDR3 sequences, with 25% to 40% found just once. Turning to this clonotype: Its antigen is currently unknown.

The chain links TRBV5-1 to TRBJ2-7, with TRBD2 matching 11 bases. The receptor was derived from a human donor in good health (CMV status not recorded). Some clones in this sample may be carry-over from other donors' samples. Material: cultured CD8+ T cells from PBMCs, obtained from culture after CMV antigen stimulation. The CDR3 nucleotides read TGCGCCAGCAGCGGAACAGGGACTAGCGGTACCTACGAGCAGTACTTC. As protein: CASSGTGTSGTYEQYF.